This record covers a single T cell receptor (beta chain). Its antigen remains unknown. With 5 bases removed from V and 0 bases from J, the gap between germline ends came to 13 bases. The CDR3 is 15 amino acids. Per germline, CDR1 SEHNR and CDR2 FQNEAQ (reference sequence). Unique molecular identifiers tagged the TCRbeta library. MiXCR, run by TCRdb on the PCR reads, gives a single entry per CDR3 protein. This table has about 980,000 distinct CDR3 sequences, roughly 29% appearing once. These data are taken from a study of T-cell reconstitution after alpha-beta-depleted transplantation in children. The study, taken as a whole, reports: The study reportedly traced alpha-beta T cells about two months after transplant to several hundred expanded graft clones. A year had passed since transplant, and T-cell counts and diversity by then came mostly from newly produced T cells.

The chain carries TRBV7-9 and TRBJ1-1; D is unresolved. This TCR derives from a boy under two years old who had a stem cell transplant for SCID, so the T cells may come from the graft donor. This specimen was PBMCs, mostly from graft donor cells, taken 360 days after TCRalphabeta/CD19-depleted stem cell transplant. In DNA, the CDR3 is TGTGCCAGCAGCCCAGATACGGGGATGAACACTGAAGCTTTCTTT. Protein sequence: CASSPDTGMNTEAFF.